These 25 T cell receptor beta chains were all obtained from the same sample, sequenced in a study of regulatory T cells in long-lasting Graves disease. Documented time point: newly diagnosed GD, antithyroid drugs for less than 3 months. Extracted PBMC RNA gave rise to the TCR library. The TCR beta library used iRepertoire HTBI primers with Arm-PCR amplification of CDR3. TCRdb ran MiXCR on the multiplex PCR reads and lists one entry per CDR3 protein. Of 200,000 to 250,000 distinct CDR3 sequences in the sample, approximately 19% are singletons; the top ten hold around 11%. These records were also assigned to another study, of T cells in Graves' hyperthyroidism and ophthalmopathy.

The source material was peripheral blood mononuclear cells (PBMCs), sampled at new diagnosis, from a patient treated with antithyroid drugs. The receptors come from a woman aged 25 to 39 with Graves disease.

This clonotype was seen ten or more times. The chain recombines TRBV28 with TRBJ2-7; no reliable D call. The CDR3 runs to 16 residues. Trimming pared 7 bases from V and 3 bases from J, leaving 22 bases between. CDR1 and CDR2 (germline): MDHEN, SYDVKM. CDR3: CASKASGAASGYEQYF. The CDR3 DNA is TGTGCCAGCAAGGCCTCGGGTGCTGCCTCGGGCTACGAGCAGTACTTC.

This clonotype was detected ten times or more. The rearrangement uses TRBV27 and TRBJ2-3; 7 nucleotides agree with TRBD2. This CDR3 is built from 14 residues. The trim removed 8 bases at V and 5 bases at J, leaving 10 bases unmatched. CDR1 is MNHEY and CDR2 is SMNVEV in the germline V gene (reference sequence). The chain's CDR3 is CASGGVPAQDTQYF. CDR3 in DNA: TGTGCCAGCGGGGGGGTTCCCGCACAAGATACGCAGTATTTT.

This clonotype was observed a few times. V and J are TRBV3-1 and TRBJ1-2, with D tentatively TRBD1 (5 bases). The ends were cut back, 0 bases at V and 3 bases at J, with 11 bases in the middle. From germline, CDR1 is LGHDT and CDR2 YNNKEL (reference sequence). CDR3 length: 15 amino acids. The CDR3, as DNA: TGTGCCAGCAGCCAAGATGCGGGGCTGGACTATGGCTACACCTTC. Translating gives CASSQDAGLDYGYTF. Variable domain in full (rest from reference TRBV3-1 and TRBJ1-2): DTAVSQTPKYLVTQMGNDKSIKCEQNLGHDTMYWYKQDSKKFLKIMFSYNNKELIINETVPNRFSPKSPDKAHLNLHINSLELGDSAVYFCASSQDAGLDYGYTFGSGTRLTVV.

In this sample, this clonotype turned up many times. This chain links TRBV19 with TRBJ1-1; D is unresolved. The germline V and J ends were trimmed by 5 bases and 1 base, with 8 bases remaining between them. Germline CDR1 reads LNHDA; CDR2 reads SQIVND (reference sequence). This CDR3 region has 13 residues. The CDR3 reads CASSPKRNTEAFF. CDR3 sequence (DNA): TGTGCCAGTAGTCCCAAAAGGAACACTGAAGCTTTCTTT.

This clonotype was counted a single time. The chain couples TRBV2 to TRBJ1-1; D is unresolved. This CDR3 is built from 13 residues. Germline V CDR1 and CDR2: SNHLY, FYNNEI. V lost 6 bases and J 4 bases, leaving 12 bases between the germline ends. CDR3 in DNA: TGTGCCAGCAGAGGATCAGTCCTCACTGAAGCTTTCTTT. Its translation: CASRGSVLTEAFF. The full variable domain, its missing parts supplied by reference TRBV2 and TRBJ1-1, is EPEVTQTPSHQVTQMGQEVILRCVPISNHLYFYWYRQILGQKVEFLVSFYNNEISEKSEIFDDQFSVERPDGSNFTLKIRSTKLEDSAMYFCASRGSVLTEAFFGQGTRLTVV.

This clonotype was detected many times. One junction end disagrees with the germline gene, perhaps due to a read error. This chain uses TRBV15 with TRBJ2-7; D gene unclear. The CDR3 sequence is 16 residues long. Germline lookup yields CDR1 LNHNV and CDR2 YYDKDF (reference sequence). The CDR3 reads CATSRDLLSSSSEQYF. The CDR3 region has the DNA TGTGCCACCAGCAGAGATCTACTCTCATCCTCCTCCGAGCAGTACTTC.

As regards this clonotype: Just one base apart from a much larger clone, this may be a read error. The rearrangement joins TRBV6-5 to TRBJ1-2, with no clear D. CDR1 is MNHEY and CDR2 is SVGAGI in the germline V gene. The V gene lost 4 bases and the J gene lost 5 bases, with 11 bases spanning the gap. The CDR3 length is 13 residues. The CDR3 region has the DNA TGTGCCAGCAGTTTAGGTCGCCCTTATGGCTACACCTTC. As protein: CASSLGRPYGYTF.

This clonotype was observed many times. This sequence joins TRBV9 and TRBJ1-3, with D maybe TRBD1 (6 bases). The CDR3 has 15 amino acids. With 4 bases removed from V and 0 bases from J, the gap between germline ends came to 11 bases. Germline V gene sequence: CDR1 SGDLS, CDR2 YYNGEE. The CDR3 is CASSKQGNSGNTIYF. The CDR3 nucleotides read TGTGCCAGCAGCAAACAGGGTAACTCTGGAAACACCATATATTTT.

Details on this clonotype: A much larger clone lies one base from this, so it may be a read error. The CDR3 region has the DNA TGCAGCGTTGCCCTAGCAGGCGGAACTGAAGCTTTCTTT. Translating gives CSVALAGGTEAFF. The genes are TRBV29-1 and TRBJ1-1; D remains unclear. The CDR3 has 13 residues. CDR1 and CDR2 (germline): SQVTM, ANQGSEA. Trimming stripped 4 bases from V and 5 bases from J, with 14 bases between.

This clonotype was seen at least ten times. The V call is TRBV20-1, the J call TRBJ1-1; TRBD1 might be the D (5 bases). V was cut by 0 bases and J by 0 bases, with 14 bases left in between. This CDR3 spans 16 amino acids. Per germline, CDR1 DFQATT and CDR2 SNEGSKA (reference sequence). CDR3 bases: TGCAGTGCTAGAGATCTAGGGGAACTCATGAACACTGAAGCTTTCTTT. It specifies CSARDLGELMNTEAFF.

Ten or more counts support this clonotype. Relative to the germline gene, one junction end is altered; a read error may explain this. In DNA, the CDR3 is TGTACCAGCAGTTTATGGACAGCTAATCAGCCCCAGCATTTT. This encodes CTSSLWTANQPQHF. This chain joins TRBV28 and TRBJ1-5, with D possibly being TRBD1 (6 bases). Germline CDR1 MDHEN, CDR2 SYDVKM. The CDR3 runs to 14 residues. The full variable domain, with the rest looked up from reference TRBV28 and TRBJ1-5, is DVKVTQSSRYLVKRTGEKVFLECVQDMDHENMFWYRQDPGLGLRLIYFSYDVKMKEKGDIPEGYSVSREKKERFSLILESASTNQTSMYLCTSSLWTANQPQHFGDGTRLSIL.

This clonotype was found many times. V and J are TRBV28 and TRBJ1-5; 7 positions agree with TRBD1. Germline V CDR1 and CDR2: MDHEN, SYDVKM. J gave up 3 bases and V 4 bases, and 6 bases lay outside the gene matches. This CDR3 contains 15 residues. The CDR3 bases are TGTGCCAGCAGTTCAACAGGGGAGCCCAATCAGCCCCAGCATTTT. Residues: CASSSTGEPNQPQHF.

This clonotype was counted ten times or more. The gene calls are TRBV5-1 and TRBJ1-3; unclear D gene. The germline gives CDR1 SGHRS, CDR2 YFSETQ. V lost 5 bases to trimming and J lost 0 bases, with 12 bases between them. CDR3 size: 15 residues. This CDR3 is CASRLDWSSGNTIYF. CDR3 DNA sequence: TGCGCCAGCAGACTAGACTGGAGCTCTGGAAACACCATATATTTT.

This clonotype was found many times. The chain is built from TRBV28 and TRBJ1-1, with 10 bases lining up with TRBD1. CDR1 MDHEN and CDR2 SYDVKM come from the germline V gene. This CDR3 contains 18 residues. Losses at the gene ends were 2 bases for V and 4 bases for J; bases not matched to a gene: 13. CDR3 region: CASSLRWDRGFTGTEAFF. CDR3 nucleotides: TGTGCCAGCAGTTTACGGTGGGACAGGGGCTTTACGGGCACTGAAGCTTTCTTT.

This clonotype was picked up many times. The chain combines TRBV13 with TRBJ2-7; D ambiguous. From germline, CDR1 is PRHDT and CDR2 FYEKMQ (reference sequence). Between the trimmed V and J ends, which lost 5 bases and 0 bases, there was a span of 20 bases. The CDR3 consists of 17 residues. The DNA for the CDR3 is TGTGCCAGCAGCGGGTTCGAACCCAGCTCCCCCTCCTACGAGCAGTACTTC. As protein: CASSGFEPSSPSYEQYF.

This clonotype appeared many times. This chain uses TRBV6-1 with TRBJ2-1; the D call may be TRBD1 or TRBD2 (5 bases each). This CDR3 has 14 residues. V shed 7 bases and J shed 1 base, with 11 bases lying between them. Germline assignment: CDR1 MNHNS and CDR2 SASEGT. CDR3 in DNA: TGTGCCAGCACCGAGGGGTGGTCCTACAATGAGCAGTTCTTC. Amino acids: CASTEGWSYNEQFF.

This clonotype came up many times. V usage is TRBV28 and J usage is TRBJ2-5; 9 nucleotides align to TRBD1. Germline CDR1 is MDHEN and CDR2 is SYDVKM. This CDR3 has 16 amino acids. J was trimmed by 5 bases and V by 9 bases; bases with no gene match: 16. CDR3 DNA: TGTGCCAGTGGGGATATAACAGGGGGCGGCCGCGAGACCCAGTACTTC. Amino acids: CASGDITGGGRETQYF.

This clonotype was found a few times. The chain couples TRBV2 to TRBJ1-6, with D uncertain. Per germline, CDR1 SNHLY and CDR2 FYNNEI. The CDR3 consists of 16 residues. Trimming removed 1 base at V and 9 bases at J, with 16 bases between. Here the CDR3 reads CASSEGPSVVGSPLHF. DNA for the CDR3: TGTGCCAGCAGTGAAGGCCCCTCCGTCGTGGGTTCACCCCTCCACTTT. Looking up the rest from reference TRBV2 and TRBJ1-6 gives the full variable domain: EPEVTQTPSHQVTQMGQEVILRCVPISNHLYFYWYRQILGQKVEFLVSFYNNEISEKSEIFDDQFSVERPDGSNFTLKIRSTKLEDSAMYFCASSEGPSVVGSPLHFGNGTRLTVT.

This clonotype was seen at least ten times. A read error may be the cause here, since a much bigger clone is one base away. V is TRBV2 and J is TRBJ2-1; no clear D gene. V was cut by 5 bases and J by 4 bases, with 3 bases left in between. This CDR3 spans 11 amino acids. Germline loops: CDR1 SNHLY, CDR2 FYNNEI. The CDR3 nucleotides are TGTGCCAGCAGTACTTACAATGAGCAGTTCTTC. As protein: CASSTYNEQFF.

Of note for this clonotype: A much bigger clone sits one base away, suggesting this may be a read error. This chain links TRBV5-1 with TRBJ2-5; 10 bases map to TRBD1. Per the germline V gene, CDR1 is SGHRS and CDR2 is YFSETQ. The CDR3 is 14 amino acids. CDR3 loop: CASAGQGYWETEYF. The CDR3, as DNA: TGCGCCAGCGCGGGACAGGGGTATTGGGAGACCGAGTACTTC.

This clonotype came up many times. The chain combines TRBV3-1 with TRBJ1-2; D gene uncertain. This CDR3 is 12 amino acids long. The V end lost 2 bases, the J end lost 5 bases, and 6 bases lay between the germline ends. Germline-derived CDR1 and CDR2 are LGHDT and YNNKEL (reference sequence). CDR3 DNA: TGTGCCAGCAGCCAACTTCAGTATGGCTACACCTTC. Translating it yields CASSQLQYGYTF.

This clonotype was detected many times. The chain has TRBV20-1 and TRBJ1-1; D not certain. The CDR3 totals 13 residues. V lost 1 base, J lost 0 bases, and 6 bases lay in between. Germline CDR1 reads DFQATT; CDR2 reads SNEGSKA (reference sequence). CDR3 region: CSARGLLNTEAFF. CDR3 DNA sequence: TGCAGTGCTAGAGGCCTATTGAACACTGAAGCTTTCTTT.

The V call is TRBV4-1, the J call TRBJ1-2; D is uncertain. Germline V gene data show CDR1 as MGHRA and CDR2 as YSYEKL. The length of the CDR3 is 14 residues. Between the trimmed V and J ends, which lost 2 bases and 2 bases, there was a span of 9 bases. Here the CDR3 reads CASSQQEPNYGYTF. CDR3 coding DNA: TGCGCCAGCAGCCAACAGGAACCAAACTATGGCTACACCTTC.

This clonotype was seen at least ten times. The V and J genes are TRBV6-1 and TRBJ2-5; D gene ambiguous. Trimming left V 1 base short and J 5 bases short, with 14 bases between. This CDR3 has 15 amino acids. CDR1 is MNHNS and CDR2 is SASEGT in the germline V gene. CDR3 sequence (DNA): TGTGCCAGCAGTGAAGGACCCTCGAGCCGGGAGACCCAGTACTTC. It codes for CASSEGPSSRETQYF.

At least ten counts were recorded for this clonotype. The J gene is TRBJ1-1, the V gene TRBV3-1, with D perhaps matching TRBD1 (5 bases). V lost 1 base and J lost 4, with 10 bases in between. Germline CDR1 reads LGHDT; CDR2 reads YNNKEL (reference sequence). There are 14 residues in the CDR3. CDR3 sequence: CASSQVTGGTEAFF. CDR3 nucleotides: TGTGCCAGCAGCCAAGTGACGGGGGGCACTGAAGCTTTCTTT.